This TCR beta chain was captured by sequencing in a study of T-cell memory formation after mild COVID-19. Study-wide context: There were largely donor-specific TCR clusters.

In regard to this clonotype: Its matching antigen is unknown.

TCRdb processed the 5' RACE reads anew with MiXCR; each CDR3 protein has one entry. The sample yields approximately 190,000 distinct CDR3 sequences, approximately 20% seen once. Points from the study as a whole: The study found balanced CD4/CD8 in clones contracting day 15 to 85 and a CD4+ lean in later expanders. Prior to infection, memory already included some responding clones, suggesting cross-reactive memory joined.

CDR1 is LGHNA and CDR2 is YNFKEQ in the germline V gene. Trimming took off 4 bases at V and 5 bases at J, with 12 bases between the two ends. The CDR3 totals 13 residues. Sequencing used PBMCs or a T cell subset sorted from them (not recorded which). The chain recombines TRBV4-2 with TRBJ2-7; perhaps TRBD2 as D (6 bases). This clonotype was sampled from an adult woman who had mild COVID-19 (a few samples of this study predate the infection). Cell type and time point are not known. In DNA form, the CDR3 reads TGTGCCAGCAGCCGCGGACTATTTCACGAGCAGTACTTC. Amino acids: CASSRGLFHEQYF.